This T cell receptor (beta chain) was retrieved from a study of cytomegalovirus exposure and HLA in healthy donors. A multiplex PCR was run with 60 Vbeta primers and 13 Jbeta primers. Assay: immunoSEQ multiplex PCR; the TCRdb copy retains only in-frame clones and omits some. The sample has about 120,000 clones; around 80% are singletons. Concerning this clone: Its matching antigen is unknown.

Study-wide findings and caveats: There were a few CMV-associated chains whose specificity for CMV antigens was confirmed in vitro. Among TCR beta chains of equal frequency, HLA-associated ones were more clonally expanded in a later analysis. A cluster of highly shared sequence variants was likely a sequencing artifact.

Deletions cut 2 bases from V and 4 bases from J, with 9 bases between. Germline CDR1 SGDLS, CDR2 YYNGEE. The CDR3 is made up of 14 amino acids. The sample consisted of PBMCs. This rearrangement joins TRBV9 to TRBJ1-4, with D possibly matching TRBD1 (6 bases). This sequence originates from a woman aged 55-69 years in good health and CMV-seropositive. CDR3 nucleotide sequence: TGTGCCAGCAGCGTTGGGACAAGTAATGAAAAACTGTTTTTT. This sequence encodes CASSVGTSNEKLFF.